The text below deals with one TCR beta chain. Its antigen is unknown. The CDR3 totals 15 residues. V dropped 5 bases and J dropped 10; count of bases not matched to a gene: 12. Germline assignment: CDR1 MDHEN and CDR2 SYDVKM. This specimen belongs to a study of cytomegalovirus exposure and HLA in healthy donors. The PCR was carried out with 60 Vbeta primers and 13 Jbeta primers. The protocol was immunoSEQ multiplex PCR, while the TCRdb copy is restricted to in-frame clones and leaves out a portion. The sample records about 94,000 clones, roughly 78% being singletons. Study results and limitations: The classifier reportedly diagnosed cytomegalovirus status with high specificity and sensitivity. Excluded were some V segments that proved indistinguishable, including TRBV6-2 and TRBV6-3.

This receptor was taken from a woman in her sixties in good health and CMV-seronegative. The chain combines TRBV28 with TRBJ1-5; 9 positions match TRBD1. Sequencing was done on a sample of PBMCs. CDR3 in amino acids: CASSLGTGLRQPQHF. CDR3 bases: TGTGCCAGCAGTCTCGGGACAGGGCTTCGACAACCCCAGCATTTT.